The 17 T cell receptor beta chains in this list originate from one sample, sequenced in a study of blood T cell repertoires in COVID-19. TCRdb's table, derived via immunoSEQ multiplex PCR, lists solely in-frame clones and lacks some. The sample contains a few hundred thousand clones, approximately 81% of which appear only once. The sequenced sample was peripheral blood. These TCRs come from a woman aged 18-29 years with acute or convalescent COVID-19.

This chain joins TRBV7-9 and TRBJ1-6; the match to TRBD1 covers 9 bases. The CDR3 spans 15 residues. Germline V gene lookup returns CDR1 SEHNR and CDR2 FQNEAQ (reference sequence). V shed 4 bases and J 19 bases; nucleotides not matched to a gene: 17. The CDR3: CASSSPLGTGLNLHF. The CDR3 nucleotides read TGTGCCAGCAGCTCTCCATTGGGGACAGGGTTAAATTTGCACTTT.

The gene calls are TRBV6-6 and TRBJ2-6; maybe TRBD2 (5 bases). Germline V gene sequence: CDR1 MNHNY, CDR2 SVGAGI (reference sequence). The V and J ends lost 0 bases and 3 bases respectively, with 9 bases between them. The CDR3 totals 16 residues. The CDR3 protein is CASSYSWESGANVLTF. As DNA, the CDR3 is TGTGCCAGCAGTTACTCGTGGGAGAGTGGGGCCAACGTCCTGACTTTC.

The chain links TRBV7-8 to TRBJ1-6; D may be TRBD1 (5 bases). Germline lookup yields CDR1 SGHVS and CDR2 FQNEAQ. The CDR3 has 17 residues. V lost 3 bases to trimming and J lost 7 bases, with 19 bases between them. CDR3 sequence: CASSFHPPGLSNSPLHF. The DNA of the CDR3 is TGTGCCAGCAGCTTCCACCCCCCGGGACTGTCAAATTCACCCCTCCACTTT.

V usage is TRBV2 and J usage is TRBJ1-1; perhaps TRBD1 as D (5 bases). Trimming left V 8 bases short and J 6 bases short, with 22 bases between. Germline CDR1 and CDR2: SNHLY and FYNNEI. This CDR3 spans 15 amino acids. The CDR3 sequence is CASLERGIFVAEAFF. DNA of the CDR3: TGTGCCAGCCTTGAACGGGGGATTTTTGTCGCTGAAGCTTTCTTT.

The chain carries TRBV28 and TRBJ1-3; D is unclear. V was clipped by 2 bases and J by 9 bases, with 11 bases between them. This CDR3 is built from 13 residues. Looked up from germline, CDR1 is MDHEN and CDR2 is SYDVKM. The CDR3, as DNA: TGTGCCAGCAGTTTAGCCCCACGGGGCACCATATATTTT. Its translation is CASSLAPRGTIYF.

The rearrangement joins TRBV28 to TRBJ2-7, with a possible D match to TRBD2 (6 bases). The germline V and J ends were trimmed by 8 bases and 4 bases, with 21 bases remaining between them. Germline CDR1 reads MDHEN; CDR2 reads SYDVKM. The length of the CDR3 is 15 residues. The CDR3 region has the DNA TGTGCCAGCGACAAAAAGGCGGAGGGTAAATACGAGCAGTACTTC. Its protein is CASDKKAEGKYEQYF.

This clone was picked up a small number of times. CDR3 DNA: TGTGCCAGCAGCCGGTCAAGGGGCCATAGCTCTGGAAACACCATATATTTT. Protein sequence: CASSRSRGHSSGNTIYF. The rearrangement links TRBV14 to TRBJ1-3; D perhaps matches TRBD1 (5 bases). CDR3 length equals 17 residues. The germline V and J ends were trimmed by 4 bases and 0 bases, with 16 bases remaining between them. Germline assignment: CDR1 SGHDN and CDR2 FVKESK.

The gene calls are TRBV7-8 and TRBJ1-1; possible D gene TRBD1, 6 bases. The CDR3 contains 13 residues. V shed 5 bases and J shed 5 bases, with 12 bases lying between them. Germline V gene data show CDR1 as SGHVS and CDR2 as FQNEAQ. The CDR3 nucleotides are TGTGCCAGCAGCACTAACAGGGAAACTGAAGCTTTCTTT. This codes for CASSTNRETEAFF.

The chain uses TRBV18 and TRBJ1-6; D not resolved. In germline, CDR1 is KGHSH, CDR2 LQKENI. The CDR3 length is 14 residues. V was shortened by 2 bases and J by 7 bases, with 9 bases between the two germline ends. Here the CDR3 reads CASSPGLINSPLHF. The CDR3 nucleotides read TGTGCCAGCTCACCAGGACTGATAAATTCACCCCTCCACTTT.

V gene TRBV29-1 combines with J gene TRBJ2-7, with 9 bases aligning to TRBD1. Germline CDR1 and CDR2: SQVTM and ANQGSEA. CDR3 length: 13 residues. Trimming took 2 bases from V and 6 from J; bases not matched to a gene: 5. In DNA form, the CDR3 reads TGCAGCGTTGAACCGGGACAGGGTTTCGAGCAGTACTTC. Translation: CSVEPGQGFEQYF.

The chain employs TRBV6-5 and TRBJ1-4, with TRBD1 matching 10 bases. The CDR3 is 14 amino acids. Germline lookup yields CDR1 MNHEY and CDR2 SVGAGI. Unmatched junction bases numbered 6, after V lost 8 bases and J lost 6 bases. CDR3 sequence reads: CASFDRGRDEKLFF. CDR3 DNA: TGTGCCAGCTTTGACAGGGGGCGTGATGAAAAACTGTTTTTT.

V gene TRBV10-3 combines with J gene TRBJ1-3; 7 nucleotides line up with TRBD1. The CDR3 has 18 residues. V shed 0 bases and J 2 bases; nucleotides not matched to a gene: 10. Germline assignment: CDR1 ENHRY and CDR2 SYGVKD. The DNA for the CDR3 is TGTGCCATCAGTGAGTCGATCCCCGCACAGGGGACTGGAAACACCATATATTTT. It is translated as CAISESIPAQGTGNTIYF.

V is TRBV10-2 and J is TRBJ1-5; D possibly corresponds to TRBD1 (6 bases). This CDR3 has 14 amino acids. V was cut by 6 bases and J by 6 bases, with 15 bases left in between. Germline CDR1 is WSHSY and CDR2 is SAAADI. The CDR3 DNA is TGCGCCAGCAGGGATACAGGGCCTGGTCAGCCCCAGCATTTT. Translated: CASRDTGPGQPQHF.

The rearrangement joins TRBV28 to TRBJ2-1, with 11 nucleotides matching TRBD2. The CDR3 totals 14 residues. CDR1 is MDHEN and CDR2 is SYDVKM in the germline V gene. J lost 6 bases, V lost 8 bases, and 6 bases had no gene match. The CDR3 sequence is CASLPSGRTNEQFF. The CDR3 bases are TGTGCCAGCCTCCCTAGCGGGAGGACCAATGAGCAGTTCTTC.

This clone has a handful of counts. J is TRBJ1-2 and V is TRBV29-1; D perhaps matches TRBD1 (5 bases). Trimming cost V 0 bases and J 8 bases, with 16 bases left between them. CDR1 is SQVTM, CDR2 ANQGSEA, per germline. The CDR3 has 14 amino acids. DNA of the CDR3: TGCAGCGTTGAAGATCGGGCCAGGGTGGGAGGCTACACCTTC. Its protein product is CSVEDRARVGGYTF.

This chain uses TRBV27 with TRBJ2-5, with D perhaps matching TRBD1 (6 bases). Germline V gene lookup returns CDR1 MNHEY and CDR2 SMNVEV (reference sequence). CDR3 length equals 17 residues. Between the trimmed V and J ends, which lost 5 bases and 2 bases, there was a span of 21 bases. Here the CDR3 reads CASSRYGPGQRQETQYF. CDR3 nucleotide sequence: TGTGCCAGCAGTCGTTATGGGCCGGGACAAAGGCAAGAGACCCAGTACTTC.

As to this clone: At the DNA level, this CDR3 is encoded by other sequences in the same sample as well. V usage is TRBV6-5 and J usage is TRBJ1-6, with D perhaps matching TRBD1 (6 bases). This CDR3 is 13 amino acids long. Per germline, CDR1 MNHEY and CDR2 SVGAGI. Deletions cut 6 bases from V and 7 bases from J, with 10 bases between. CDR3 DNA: TGTGCCAGCAGCCAGGGGTGGAATTCACCCCTCCACTTT. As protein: CASSQGWNSPLHF.